The 20 T cell receptor beta chains below all came from one sample that was sequenced in a study of cytomegalovirus exposure and HLA in healthy donors. The PCR used 60 Vbeta and 13 Jbeta primers. The method was immunoSEQ multiplex PCR; TCRdb's version includes in-frame clones alone and lacks a portion of them. This sample yields fewer than 100,000 clones, of which about three quarters are seen a single time; approximately 15% belongs to the top ten. The sequencing sample was made of PBMCs. Source of these receptors: a man aged 60-69 years in good health and CMV-seropositive.

DNA for the CDR3: TGTGCCAGCAGTGGGGGACAGTTAACTTTCTACAATGAGCAGTTCTTC. Protein sequence: CASSGGQLTFYNEQFF. This chain uses TRBV28 with TRBJ2-1; 7 bases agree with TRBD1. J was trimmed by 3 bases and V by 5 bases; bases with no gene match: 10. The CDR3 is 16 residues long. Per the germline V gene, CDR1 is MDHEN and CDR2 is SYDVKM.

The chain joins TRBV6-1 to TRBJ2-3, with 8 bases lining up with TRBD1. V lost 5 bases and J lost 2; bases outside the gene matches: 6. The CDR3 contains 15 residues. Germline values: CDR1 MNHNS, CDR2 SASEGT. The CDR3 region is CASSLGQGYTDTQYF. The CDR3 bases are TGTGCCAGCAGTTTAGGACAGGGCTACACAGATACGCAGTATTTT.

The V and J genes are TRBV9 and TRBJ2-3; TRBD2 matches 8 bases. CDR1 SGDLS and CDR2 YYNGEE come from the germline V gene. CDR3 size: 15 residues. The V gene end was trimmed by 4 bases and the J gene end by 3 bases; junction bases not matched to a gene: 7. CDR3 residues: CASSPRGGRTDTQYF. The CDR3 nucleotides are TGTGCCAGCAGCCCCCGGGGGGGGCGTACAGATACGCAGTATTTT.

The V gene is TRBV2, the J gene TRBJ1-1, with 9 bases aligning to TRBD1. The CDR3 length is 13 residues. The germline CDR1 and CDR2 sequences are SNHLY and FYNNEI. Trimming removed 6 bases from V and 3 bases from J; junction bases left unmatched: 2. The CDR3 here is CASSRDRDTEAFF. The CDR3 nucleotides read TGTGCCAGCAGCCGGGACAGGGACACTGAAGCTTTCTTT.

This clone was observed a few times. V is TRBV5-1 and J is TRBJ1-1; weak D call: TRBD1 (6 bases). V lost 3 bases, J lost 4 bases, and 16 bases lay in between. The CDR3 totals 15 residues. CDR1 is SGHRS and CDR2 is YFSETQ in the germline V gene. The CDR3: CASSSKQGDGTEAFF. The CDR3 bases are TGCGCCAGCAGCTCCAAACAGGGAGACGGCACTGAAGCTTTCTTT.

This rearrangement joins TRBV19 to TRBJ2-5, with 11 positions matching TRBD2. The V segment lost 3 bases and the J segment 3 bases; nucleotides outside the gene matches: 3. Germline CDR1 reads LNHDA; CDR2 reads SQIVND (reference sequence). The CDR3 sequence is 15 residues long. The CDR3 nucleotides read TGTGCCAGTAGTATCACTAGCGGGGGTAAAGAGACCCAGTACTTC. It codes for CASSITSGGKETQYF. Together with reference TRBV19 and TRBJ2-5, the CDR3 gives the full variable domain: DGGITQSPKYLFRKEGQNVTLSCEQNLNHDAMYWYRQDPGQGLRLIYYSQIVNDFQKGDIAEGYSVSREKKESFPLTVTSAQKNPTAFYLCASSITSGGKETQYFGPGTRLLVL.

This chain connects TRBV5-1 to TRBJ2-6; D unresolved. Trimming left V 0 bases short and J 0 bases short, with 7 bases between. The CDR3 is 16 residues long. Germline CDR1 SGHRS, CDR2 YFSETQ. The CDR3 protein is CASSLGHSSGANVLTF. CDR3 in DNA: TGCGCCAGCAGCTTGGGACACTCCTCTGGGGCCAACGTCCTGACTTTC.

The chain joins TRBV2 to TRBJ2-2; 7 bases fit TRBD1. This CDR3 spans 13 amino acids. Germline V lookup: CDR1 SNHLY, CDR2 FYNNEI. With V trimmed by 7 bases and J by 5 bases, 4 bases remained unmatched. CDR3 DNA sequence: TGTGCCAGCAAGAGACAGGGTACCGGGGAGCTGTTTTTT. Translating gives CASKRQGTGELFF.

The J gene is TRBJ2-7, the V gene TRBV30, with 9 bases fitting TRBD2. The J segment lost 3 bases and the V segment lost 7 bases, leaving 13 bases of the junction unmatched. CDR3 length: 15 residues. Germline CDR1 reads GTSNPN; CDR2 reads SVGIG (reference sequence). The CDR3 here is CAYARRGGIYYEQYF. The CDR3 coding sequence is TGTGCCTACGCGAGGCGGGGGGGGATTTACTACGAGCAGTACTTC.

The CDR3 loop is CASSMGQANTGELFF. The CDR3 nucleotides read TGTGCCAGTAGTATGGGACAGGCCAACACCGGGGAGCTGTTTTTT. This sequence joins TRBV19 and TRBJ2-2, with TRBD1 matching over 8 bases. The trim removed 3 bases at V and 2 bases at J, leaving 2 bases unmatched. This CDR3 spans 15 amino acids. Germline V gene sequence: CDR1 LNHDA, CDR2 SQIVND (reference sequence).

The rearrangement links TRBV7-2 to TRBJ1-4; 7 nucleotides align to TRBD1. The V segment lost 5 bases and the J segment 8 bases; nucleotides outside the gene matches: 8. CDR1 is SGHTA and CDR2 is FQGNSA in the germline V gene. The CDR3 consists of 14 residues. This CDR3 reads CASSPQGTGEKLFF. The CDR3 DNA reads TGTGCCAGCAGCCCACAGGGGACTGGCGAAAAACTGTTTTTT.

The rearrangement uses TRBV30 and TRBJ1-3; a possible D gene is TRBD1 (6 bases). Trimming pared 5 bases from V and 0 bases from J, leaving 8 bases between. CDR1 GTSNPN and CDR2 SVGIG come from the germline V gene (reference sequence). The CDR3 is 13 amino acids. The CDR3 nucleotides read TGTGCCTGGGGACAGTCCTCTGGAAACACCATATATTTT. It translates to CAWGQSSGNTIYF.

This clone came up a few times. This rearrangement joins TRBV29-1 to TRBJ1-5, with a weak D call TRBD1 (5 bases). The CDR3 is 13 amino acids. V was pared by 5 bases and J by 1 base, with 9 bases between. Germline lookup yields CDR1 SQVTM and CDR2 ANQGSEA. The CDR3 nucleotides are TGCAGCGTTCGCGGGGGGAGCAATCAGCCCCAGCATTTT. As protein: CSVRGGSNQPQHF.

The genes are TRBV19 and TRBJ2-7; no definite D call. The CDR3 runs to 16 residues. The germline CDR1 and CDR2 sequences are LNHDA and SQIVND (reference sequence). V lost 1 base and J 3 bases, leaving 16 bases between the germline ends. The CDR3: CASSIGAGYVNYEQYF. The CDR3 DNA is TGTGCCAGTAGTATAGGGGCAGGTTACGTGAACTACGAGCAGTACTTC.

In its sample, this clone was seen a few times. This chain joins TRBV5-6 and TRBJ1-5; possible D gene TRBD1, 5 bases. The CDR3 is made up of 15 amino acids. The V gene lost 4 bases and the J gene lost 4 bases, with 15 bases spanning the gap. CDR1 is SGHDT and CDR2 is YYEEEE in the germline V gene. The CDR3 sequence is CASSQTGVLNQPQHF. The CDR3 bases are TGTGCCAGCAGCCAAACAGGCGTGCTTAATCAGCCCCAGCATTTT.

The V gene is TRBV6-5, the J gene TRBJ1-2; D possibly corresponds to TRBD1 (6 bases). Germline V gives CDR1 MNHEY, CDR2 SVGAGI. Trimming took off 10 bases at V and 1 base at J, with 13 bases between the two ends. The CDR3 has 13 amino acids. The CDR3, as DNA: TGTGCCACCTGGACAGCCCTTAACTATGGCTACACCTTC. This translates into CATWTALNYGYTF.

The gene calls are TRBV19 and TRBJ1-6; 10 nucleotides line up with TRBD1. The CDR3 totals 15 residues. From germline, CDR1 is LNHDA and CDR2 SQIVND (reference sequence). The J segment lost 5 bases and the V segment lost 5 bases, leaving 3 bases of the junction unmatched. The DNA for the CDR3 is TGTGCCAGTAGTTCCGGGACAGGGGATAATTCACCCCTCCACTTT. This sequence encodes CASSSGTGDNSPLHF.

The rearrangement joins TRBV7-2 to TRBJ2-7; 10 nucleotides agree with TRBD1. Trimming took 5 bases from V and 3 from J; bases not matched to a gene: 4. In germline, CDR1 is SGHTA, CDR2 FQGNSA. The CDR3 is 14 residues long. CDR3 residues: CASSPGQGFYEQYF. The CDR3 DNA reads TGTGCCAGCAGCCCGGGACAGGGGTTCTACGAGCAGTACTTC.

The chain employs TRBV27 and TRBJ2-1; TRBD2 matches 14 bases. The germline gives CDR1 MNHEY, CDR2 SMNVEV (reference sequence). Unmatched junction bases numbered 12, after V lost 5 bases and J lost 12 bases. This CDR3 is built from 16 residues. CDR3 region: CASSPHRLAGGLVQFF. The CDR3 coding sequence is TGTGCCAGCAGTCCCCATCGACTAGCGGGGGGGCTCGTGCAGTTCTTC.

The genes are TRBV27 and TRBJ2-7; 8 bases are shared with TRBD2. Trimming took 1 base from V and 6 from J; bases not matched to a gene: 8. The CDR3 covers 15 residues. From germline, CDR1 is MNHEY and CDR2 SMNVEV (reference sequence). In nucleotides, the CDR3 is TGTGCCAGCAGTTTATACCCGGGGGGGCTTTCCGAGCAGTACTTC. Amino acid sequence: CASSLYPGGLSEQYF.